A single sample is the source of the 13 T cell receptor beta chains below, sequenced in a study of blood T cell repertoires in COVID-19. The protocol was immunoSEQ multiplex PCR, while the TCRdb copy is restricted to in-frame clones and leaves out a portion. The sample has a few hundred thousand clones; roughly 90% are singletons. The sequencing input was PBMCs or T cells enriched from blood (not recorded which). The receptor set was obtained from a woman in her 30s who had recovered from COVID-19.

This clone was seen repeatedly, ten times or more. This chain joins TRBV14 and TRBJ2-7, with D perhaps TRBD1 (5 bases). Per the germline V gene, CDR1 is SGHDN and CDR2 is FVKESK. The CDR3 loop spans 12 amino acids. Between the trimmed V and J ends, which lost 1 base and 9 bases, there was a span of 10 bases. The chain's CDR3 is CASSQVNRRQYF. DNA for the CDR3: TGTGCCAGCAGCCAAGTTAACAGGAGGCAGTACTTC. Using reference TRBV14 and TRBJ2-7 for the parts outside the CDR3, the full variable domain is EAGVTQFPSHSVIEKGQTVTLRCDPISGHDNLYWYRRVMGKEIKFLLHFVKESKQDESGMPNNRFLAERTGGTYSTLKVQPAELEDSGVYFCASSQVNRRQYFGPGTRLTVT.

This clone was seen once. V gene TRBV7-9 combines with J gene TRBJ2-1; 14 nucleotides match TRBD2. The CDR3 totals 18 residues. Germline V lookup: CDR1 SEHNR, CDR2 FQNEAQ (reference sequence). V trimming: 4 bases; J trimming: 9 bases; junction bases outside the gene matches: 14. The CDR3 coding sequence is TGTGCCAGCAGCTCAGGGAAGACCGGGACTAGCGGGAGCGGTGAGCAGTTCTTC. Amino acid sequence: CASSSGKTGTSGSGEQFF.

V is TRBV2 and J is TRBJ2-2, with unresolved D. V dropped 9 bases and J dropped 6 bases, with 11 bases sitting between them. Germline V gives CDR1 SNHLY, CDR2 FYNNEI. The CDR3 is 12 amino acids. The CDR3 nucleotides read TGTGCCAGTAGCCCACTTTCCGGGGAGCTGTTTTTT. This encodes CASSPLSGELFF.

This clone was found once. The V call is TRBV3-1 (or the pseudogene TRBV3-2), the J call TRBJ1-1, with unresolved D. The V gene lost 2 bases and the J gene lost 8 bases, with 24 bases spanning the gap. From germline, CDR1 is LGHDT and CDR2 YNNKEL (reference sequence). This CDR3 comprises 17 residues. The CDR3 nucleotides are TGTGCCAGCAGCCAAATTCAAGTTGGCCTAGCGGGGTCGGAAGCTTTCTTT. It specifies CASSQIQVGLAGSEAFF.

This chain uses TRBV7-2 with TRBJ2-5, with D unclear. The CDR3 totals 14 residues. The ends were cut back, 5 bases at V and 2 bases at J, with 12 bases in the middle. In germline, CDR1 is SGHTA, CDR2 FQGNSA. The DNA of the CDR3 is TGTGCCAGCAGCCACCGACTGGCGCAAGAGACCCAGTACTTC. Translated: CASSHRLAQETQYF.

This chain uses TRBV5-1 with TRBJ2-7, with D perhaps TRBD2 (6 bases). V was pared by 3 bases and J by 12 bases, with 13 bases between. This CDR3 contains 11 residues. CDR1 and CDR2 (germline): SGHRS, YFSETQ. CDR3 nucleotides: TGCGCCAGCAGCTCCCGGGACTCGCTGTACTTC. This translates into CASSSRDSLYF.

This clone was observed once. The gene calls are TRBV18 and TRBJ2-2, with 9 positions matching TRBD1. Per germline, CDR1 KGHSH and CDR2 LQKENI. This CDR3 spans 15 amino acids. V lost 5 bases and J lost 6; bases outside the gene matches: 7. The CDR3 region has the DNA TGTGCCAGCTCAACCGGGACAGGGCCTTCCGGGGAGCTGTTTTTT. The encoded protein is CASSTGTGPSGELFF.

This rearrangement joins TRBV12-3 or TRBV12-4 to TRBJ1-3; D gene ambiguous. Trimming took 8 bases from V and 2 from J, leaving 7 bases between them. This CDR3 spans 12 amino acids. This CDR3 reads CASLLTGNTIYF. The CDR3 bases are TGTGCCAGCTTACTGACTGGAAACACCATATATTTT.

This sequence joins TRBV19 and TRBJ1-2; D unresolved. The CDR3 is 14 amino acids. The germline V gene has CDR1 LNHDA and CDR2 SQIVND (reference sequence). V gave up 2 bases and J gave up 2 bases, with 9 bases separating them. The CDR3 bases are TGTGCCAGTAGTATAAGTGTTCAGAACTATGGCTACACCTTC. It yields the protein CASSISVQNYGYTF.

This chain connects TRBV7-2 to TRBJ2-1, with TRBD2 matching 7 bases. From germline, CDR1 is SGHTA and CDR2 FQGNSA. This CDR3 has 14 residues. V was clipped by 5 bases and J by 8 bases; unmatched bases: 9. The CDR3 DNA reads TGTGCCAGCAGCCTCGGGGGGACTTGGGATGAGCAGTTCTTC. Its translation is CASSLGGTWDEQFF.

This chain links TRBV27 with TRBJ2-1, with 12 positions matching TRBD2. The CDR3 has 14 residues. J gave up 13 bases and V 0 bases, and 4 bases lay outside the gene matches. CDR1 is MNHEY and CDR2 is SMNVEV in the germline V gene (reference sequence). This CDR3 is CASSLSASGRGQFF. DNA of the CDR3: TGTGCCAGCAGTTTATCGGCTAGCGGGAGGGGACAGTTCTTC.

Written as DNA, the CDR3 is TGTGCCAGCAGTTTTCCGGGGGGGGAGACCCAGTACTTC. Residues: CASSFPGGETQYF. V usage is TRBV6-2 or TRBV6-3 and J usage is TRBJ2-5; 8 bases fit TRBD2. V shed 4 bases, J shed 5 bases, and the junction held 3 bases outside the gene matches. Germline-derived CDR1 and CDR2 are MNHEY and SVGEGT. This CDR3 has 13 residues.

The rearrangement links TRBV19 to TRBJ2-1; TRBD1 agrees at 7 bases. The CDR3 loop spans 17 amino acids. Germline V gives CDR1 LNHDA, CDR2 SQIVND (reference sequence). The V and J ends lost 3 bases and 5 bases, in that order; junction bases with no gene match: 13. The CDR3 loop reads CASSIKRRQGIHNEQFF. The DNA for the CDR3 is TGTGCCAGTAGTATCAAGAGGCGACAGGGAATCCACAATGAGCAGTTCTTC. Looking up the rest from reference TRBV19 and TRBJ2-1 gives the full variable domain: DGGITQSPKYLFRKEGQNVTLSCEQNLNHDAMYWYRQDPGQGLRLIYYSQIVNDFQKGDIAEGYSVSREKKESFPLTVTSAQKNPTAFYLCASSIKRRQGIHNEQFFGPGTRLTVL.